The sequence of this T cell receptor beta chain was determined in a study of monozygotic twins with inflammatory bowel disease. General study points: Among twins, concordant and discordant pairs did not differ in repertoire similarity, possibly from limited power. IBD patients, compared with healthy twins, shared fewer clonotypes with others (especially with disease activity). IBD patients displayed reduced TCRbeta diversity (inverse Simpson) when set against healthy co-twins.

Comment on this clonotype: Its antigen is still unknown.

Germline CDR1 and CDR2: SGDLS and YYNGEE. The CDR3 is made up of 15 amino acids. After re-calling the 5' RACE reads, TCRdb lists one entry per CDR3 protein, DNA absent. Listed are 150,000 to 200,000 distinct CDR3 sequences; approximately 7.4% falls within the top ten. The material sequenced was blood. This rearrangement joins TRBV9 to TRBJ2-1; TCRdb calls TRBD1, which cannot be checked without DNA. This receptor was obtained from a human donor with ulcerative colitis or Crohn's disease, or a healthy co-twin of an affected twin (not recorded which). The CDR3 spells CASSVDPRVYNEQFF.